This T cell receptor (beta chain) was sequenced for a study of cytomegalovirus exposure and HLA in healthy donors. General study points: Highly shared sequence variants in one cluster were likely a sequencing artifact. Later on, a genetic analysis was performed. It linked a missense variant in DCLRE1C with V- and J-gene trimming of TCR beta.

Regarding this clone: Its antigen is undetermined.

This PCR relied on a set of 60 Vbeta primers and 13 Jbeta primers. This table comes from immunoSEQ multiplex PCR, and its TCRdb copy is limited to in-frame clones, with some not included. The sample carries some 200,000 clones, 65% to 85% recorded once. Sequencing used PBMCs. This receptor was obtained from a man aged 50-59 years in good health and CMV-seronegative.

The CDR3 DNA is TGTGCCAGTACCGCGAGCTCCTACAATGAGCAGTTCTTC. Residues: CASTASSYNEQFF. This chain joins TRBV19 and TRBJ2-1; D ambiguous. The germline gives CDR1 LNHDA, CDR2 SQIVND (reference sequence). V was cut by 7 bases and J by 0 bases, with 7 bases left in between. The CDR3 is 13 residues long. Looking up the rest from reference TRBV19 and TRBJ2-1 gives the full variable domain: DGGITQSPKYLFRKEGQNVTLSCEQNLNHDAMYWYRQDPGQGLRLIYYSQIVNDFQKGDIAEGYSVSREKKESFPLTVTSAQKNPTAFYLCASTASSYNEQFFGPGTRLTVL.